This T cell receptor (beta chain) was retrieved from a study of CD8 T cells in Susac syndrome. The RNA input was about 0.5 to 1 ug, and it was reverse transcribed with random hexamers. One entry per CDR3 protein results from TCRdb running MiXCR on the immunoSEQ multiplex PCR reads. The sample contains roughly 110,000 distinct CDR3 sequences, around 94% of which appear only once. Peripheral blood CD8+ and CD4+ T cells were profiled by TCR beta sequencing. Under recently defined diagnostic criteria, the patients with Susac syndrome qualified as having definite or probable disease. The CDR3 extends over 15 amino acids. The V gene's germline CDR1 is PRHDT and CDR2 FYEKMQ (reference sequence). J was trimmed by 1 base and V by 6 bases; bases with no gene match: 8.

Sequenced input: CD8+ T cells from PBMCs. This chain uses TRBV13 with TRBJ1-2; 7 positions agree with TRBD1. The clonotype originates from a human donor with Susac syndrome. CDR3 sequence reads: CASSSWDSSNYGYTF. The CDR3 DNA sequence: TGTGCCAGCAGTTCATGGGACAGCAGTAACTATGGCTACACCTTC.